This TCR beta chain was sequenced in a study of shared clonotypes between healthy human individuals. The trim removed 4 bases at V and 0 bases at J, leaving 13 bases unmatched. The CDR3 sequence is 18 residues long. CDR1 and CDR2 from the germline V gene are SGHTA and FQGTGA. Here immunoSEQ multiplex PCR was the method, and the copy in TCRdb shows in-frame clones only, minus some. The sample lists approximately 600,000 clones; approximately 95% were seen once. As defined, naive CD8 cells were CD45RO-negative and positively selected for CCR7, with terminally differentiated effector memory CD45RA+ cells excluded.

The rearrangement joins TRBV7-3 to TRBJ2-3; 7 bases align to TRBD2. The material sequenced was naive CD8+ T cells sorted from blood. This receptor was taken from a woman in her thirties in good health. The chain's CDR3 is CASSYLPPLAESTDTQYF. DNA for the CDR3: TGTGCCAGCAGCTACCTGCCACCGCTAGCGGAAAGCACAGATACGCAGTATTTT.